The 32 T cell receptor beta chains below all came from one sample that was sequenced in a study of identifying expanded T cells in peripheral blood. TCRdb keeps only in-frame clones here, not all; method: immunoSEQ multiplex PCR. This table holds 120,000 or so clones, 84% found once. Sequencing was done on a sample of blood. These receptors all stem from a person aged 18 to 75 in good health.

This clone is a singleton in its sample. This chain joins TRBV5-1 and TRBJ2-7; D not certain. The CDR3 contains 12 residues. Trimming pared 0 bases from V and 9 bases from J, leaving 10 bases between. Germline V CDR1 and CDR2: SGHRS, YFSETQ. The CDR3 sequence is CASSLVGLGQYF. CDR3 bases: TGCGCCAGCAGCTTGGTTGGTTTGGGGCAGTACTTC.

This clone was seen just once. The chain recombines TRBV27 with TRBJ1-1, with D unclear. V lost 5 bases, J lost 0 bases, and 7 bases lay in between. CDR1 is MNHEY and CDR2 is SMNVEV in the germline V gene (reference sequence). This CDR3 comprises 13 residues. In DNA form, the CDR3 reads TGTGCCAGCAGTCCTCAGCTGAACACTGAAGCTTTCTTT. It specifies CASSPQLNTEAFF.

The rearrangement uses TRBV21-1 and TRBJ1-4. TRBV21-1 is a pseudogene segment. The CDR3 length is 15 residues. CDR3 sequence reads: CASSEGWGAEEKLFF. The CDR3 DNA sequence: TGTGCCAGCAGCGAAGGGTGGGGGGCGGAGGAAAAACTGTTTTTT.

V is TRBV6-5 and J is TRBJ1-4, with D perhaps TRBD1 (5 bases). The germline V and J ends were trimmed by 5 bases and 4 bases, with 14 bases remaining between them. Per germline, CDR1 MNHEY and CDR2 SVGAGI. The CDR3 is made up of 15 amino acids. CDR3 loop: CASSPSRGGNEKLFF. In nucleotides, the CDR3 is TGTGCCAGCAGTCCCAGCCGGGGGGGTAATGAAAAACTGTTTTTT.

The genes are TRBV18 and TRBJ1-1; no clear D. V was clipped by 4 bases and J by 1 base, with 10 bases between them. The CDR3 totals 14 residues. Germline-derived CDR1 and CDR2 are KGHSH and LQKENI. For the CDR3, the DNA is TGTGCCAGCTCACGGGCCTTAGCGAACACTGAAGCTTTCTTT. This gives the protein CASSRALANTEAFF.

CDR3 in amino acids: CASSPIRDRGHEQYF. As DNA, the CDR3 is TGTGCCAGCAGCCCGATCCGGGACAGGGGGCACGAGCAGTACTTC. J is TRBJ2-7 and V is TRBV14; 12 nucleotides line up with TRBD1. This CDR3 has 15 amino acids. Germline V gives CDR1 SGHDN, CDR2 FVKESK. Trimming cost V 4 bases and J 5 bases; bases outside gene matches: 6.

This clone has just one count. The V and J genes are TRBV5-1 and TRBJ2-3; weak D call: TRBD1 (6 bases). The CDR3 is 14 residues long. Trimming took 7 bases from V and 4 from J, leaving 16 bases between them. Per germline, CDR1 SGHRS and CDR2 YFSETQ. Here the CDR3 reads CASAMDSGADTQYF. As DNA, the CDR3 is TGCGCCAGCGCCATGGACAGCGGCGCAGATACGCAGTATTTT.

The J gene is TRBJ1-1, the V gene TRBV7-2; D remains unclear. CDR3 size: 14 residues. V was clipped by 1 base and J by 5 bases, with 11 bases between them. Germline lookup yields CDR1 SGHTA and CDR2 FQGNSA. CDR3 in amino acids: CASSLGGVGTEAFF. CDR3 bases: TGTGCCAGCAGCTTAGGGGGTGTCGGAACTGAAGCTTTCTTT. The whole variable domain, filled in from reference TRBV7-2 and TRBJ1-1, reads GAGVSQSPSNKVTEKGKDVELRCDPISGHTALYWYRQSLGQGLEFLIYFQGNSAPDKSGLPSDRFSAERTGGSVSTLTIQRTQQEDSAVYLCASSLGGVGTEAFFGQGTRLTVV.

The chain carries TRBV29-1 and TRBJ2-7; D uncertain. V shed 5 bases and J shed 3 bases, with 5 bases lying between them. This CDR3 contains 10 residues. CDR1 and CDR2 (germline): SQVTM, ANQGSEA. The CDR3 loop reads CSVQDYEQYF. The CDR3 DNA reads TGCAGCGTTCAGGACTACGAGCAGTACTTC.

Written as DNA, the CDR3 is TGTGCCAGCAGGACCACCGGGACAGACACCGGGGAGCTGTTTTTT. Its protein is CASRTTGTDTGELFF. V usage is TRBV6-5 and J usage is TRBJ2-2; 7 bases are a match to TRBD1. CDR1 is MNHEY, CDR2 SVGAGI, per germline. The CDR3 has 15 residues. V gave up 6 bases and J gave up 3 bases; unmatched junction bases: 7.

The gene calls are TRBV29-1 and TRBJ2-7; D gene unclear. Trimming shortened V by 4 bases and J by 3 bases, and 10 bases separated the two germline ends. CDR1 and CDR2 (germline): SQVTM, ANQGSEA. There are 12 residues in the CDR3. The CDR3 DNA reads TGCAGCGTTGTTCAGAAGAACTACGAGCAGTACTTC. This gives the protein CSVVQKNYEQYF.

The chain is built from TRBV7-6 and TRBJ2-3, with D possibly matching TRBD1 (6 bases). V lost 5 bases and J lost 6, with 9 bases in between. CDR3 length: 12 amino acids. Germline CDR1 is SGHVS and CDR2 is FNYEAQ. CDR3 sequence: CASSHRADTQYF. The CDR3 nucleotides are TGTGCCAGCAGCCACAGGGCGGATACGCAGTATTTT.

V is TRBV7-9 and J is TRBJ2-2; no firm D call. This CDR3 is 14 amino acids long. Germline CDR1 and CDR2: SEHNR and FQNEAQ (reference sequence). The germline V and J ends were trimmed by 1 base and 3 bases, with 6 bases remaining between them. CDR3: CASSLGPHTGELFF. The CDR3 nucleotides are TGTGCCAGCAGCTTAGGACCTCACACCGGGGAGCTGTTTTTT.

V is TRBV30 and J is TRBJ2-3, with D possibly being TRBD2 (5 bases). Germline values: CDR1 GTSNPN, CDR2 SVGIG (reference sequence). Trimming pared 3 bases from V and 3 bases from J, leaving 7 bases between. CDR3 size: 12 residues. The CDR3 DNA is TGTGCCTGGAGGACGGGGACAGATACGCAGTATTTT. Protein sequence: CAWRTGTDTQYF.

V is TRBV11-2 and J is TRBJ2-7; TRBD1 matches 10 bases. V was clipped by 5 bases and J by 0 bases; unmatched bases: 7. Per the germline V gene, CDR1 is SGHAT and CDR2 is FQNNGV. There are 16 residues in the CDR3. The CDR3 reads CASSVAGTGASYEQYF. CDR3 sequence (DNA): TGTGCCAGCAGCGTCGCCGGGACAGGGGCCTCCTACGAGCAGTACTTC.

Note on this clone: One end of the junction does not line up with germline, which may come from a read error. The rearrangement uses TRBV5-4 and TRBJ1-1, with no clear D. CDR1 and CDR2 (germline): SGHNT, YYREEE (reference sequence). The CDR3 extends over 13 amino acids. The CDR3 DNA sequence: TGTGCCAGCAGATTGGCGGGGATGACTGAAGCTTTCTTT. Encoded protein: CASRLAGMTEAFF.

Turning to this clone: One junction end disagrees with the germline gene, perhaps due to a read error. The V gene is TRBV18, the J gene TRBJ1-2; 7 positions agree with TRBD1. This CDR3 has 15 residues. Per the germline V gene, CDR1 is KGHSH and CDR2 is LQKENI. In DNA form, the CDR3 reads TGTGCCAGCTCACCACGCTTGGAGAGAGACAGGGAACACCTCTTC. This gives the protein CASSPRLERDREHLF. Supplemented by reference TRBV18 and TRBJ1-2, the full variable domain reads NAGVMQNPRHLVRRRGQEARLRCSPMKGHSHVYWYRQLPEEGLKFMVYLQKENIIDESGMPKERFSAEFPKEGPSILRIQQVVRGDSAAYFCASSPRLERDREHLFGSGTRLTVV.

The chain has TRBV10-1 and TRBJ1-4; possibly TRBD1 for D (6 bases). The CDR3 consists of 14 residues. CDR1 is WNHNN, CDR2 SYGVQD, per germline (reference sequence). V was cut by 3 bases and J by 8 bases, with 13 bases left in between. CDR3: CASSDGGAAEKLFF. DNA of the CDR3: TGCGCCAGCAGTGATGGGGGGGCTGCAGAAAAACTGTTTTTT.

The V gene is TRBV5-6, the J gene TRBJ2-7; perhaps TRBD2 as D (6 bases). V was cut by 2 bases and J by 4 bases, with 19 bases left in between. CDR3 length: 16 amino acids. The germline V gene encodes CDR1 SGHDT and CDR2 YYEEEE. This CDR3 is CASSFGITGDQYEQYF. The CDR3 nucleotides are TGTGCCAGCAGCTTTGGAATAACGGGGGACCAGTACGAGCAGTACTTC.

The chain combines TRBV27 with TRBJ2-1, with D unclear. V lost 8 bases, J lost 4 bases, and 12 bases lay in between. CDR3 size: 13 residues. CDR1 and CDR2 (germline): MNHEY, SMNVEV (reference sequence). CDR3 sequence reads: CASAFGSYNEQFF. CDR3 nucleotide sequence: TGTGCCAGCGCTTTTGGCTCTTACAATGAGCAGTTCTTC.

The genes are TRBV11-1 and TRBJ1-6; no definite D call. The length of the CDR3 is 15 residues. Trimming pared 5 bases from V and 0 bases from J, leaving 8 bases between. Germline V CDR1 and CDR2: SGHAT, FQDESV (reference sequence). CDR3 DNA sequence: TGTGCCAGCAGCCGGAGGAGCTCCTATAATTCACCCCTCCACTTT. Protein: CASSRRSSYNSPLHF. The full variable domain, completed using reference TRBV11-1 and TRBJ1-6, is EAEVAQSPRYKITEKSQAVAFWCDPISGHATLYWYRQILGQGPELLVQFQDESVVDDSQLPKDRFSAERLKGVDSTLKIQPAELGDSAMYLCASSRRSSYNSPLHFGNGTRLTVT.

The gene calls are TRBV5-6 and TRBJ2-7; D may match TRBD1 or TRBD2 (5 bases each). The CDR3 is 15 amino acids. Between the trimmed V and J ends, which lost 4 bases and 3 bases, there was a span of 17 bases. From germline, CDR1 is SGHDT and CDR2 YYEEEE. The CDR3: CASSPLAGANYEQYF. CDR3 nucleotides: TGTGCCAGCAGCCCGTTAGCCGGGGCCAACTACGAGCAGTACTTC.

This chain connects TRBV6-1 to TRBJ2-5; D is tentatively TRBD1 or TRBD2 (6 bases each). V dropped 2 bases and J dropped 0 bases, with 19 bases sitting between them. The CDR3 is 18 amino acids. The V gene's germline CDR1 is MNHNS and CDR2 SASEGT. As DNA, the CDR3 is TGTGCCAGCAGTGAAAACCATTACCGTGGGGGGCACCAAGAGACCCAGTACTTC. Its translation is CASSENHYRGGHQETQYF.

The chain joins TRBV5-6 to TRBJ2-7, with 8 bases lining up with TRBD1. The CDR3 is made up of 14 amino acids. Germline V gene lookup returns CDR1 SGHDT and CDR2 YYEEEE. Trimming at V came to 2 bases and at J to 5 bases, leaving 6 bases not matched to a gene. The CDR3 loop is CASSFVQGADEQYF. The DNA for the CDR3 is TGTGCCAGCAGCTTTGTCCAGGGGGCAGACGAGCAGTACTTC.

The rearrangement links TRBV18 to TRBJ2-5; D uncertain. The V gene's germline CDR1 is KGHSH and CDR2 LQKENI. V was cut by 3 bases and J by 2 bases, with 10 bases left in between. The CDR3 consists of 14 residues. CDR3 DNA sequence: TGTGCCAGCTCACCTTCCAGGACGCAAGAGACCCAGTACTTC. This translates into CASSPSRTQETQYF.

The chain uses TRBV10-3 and TRBJ2-1; possibly TRBD2 for D (6 bases). The CDR3 runs to 14 residues. V was shortened by 10 bases and J by 5 bases, with 18 bases between the two germline ends. Germline loops: CDR1 ENHRY, CDR2 SYGVKD. In DNA form, the CDR3 reads TGTGCCACGGGGGAAGGGGTAGGTGACAATGAGCAGTTCTTC. This translates into CATGEGVGDNEQFF.

The rearrangement links TRBV19 to TRBJ2-7; D uncertain. The CDR3 sequence is 14 residues long. In germline, CDR1 is LNHDA, CDR2 SQIVND (reference sequence). The V end lost 6 bases, the J end lost 2 bases, and 14 bases lay between the germline ends. The CDR3 is CASSPILGTYEQYF. The DNA for the CDR3 is TGTGCCAGTAGCCCAATACTGGGTACCTACGAGCAGTACTTC.

Of note for this clone: The sample has other DNA sequences that encode this CDR3 too. This chain connects TRBV6-5 to TRBJ2-5; D call uncertain. The V end was cut by 3 bases, the J end by 5 bases, with 4 bases between. This CDR3 has 11 residues. Germline V lookup: CDR1 MNHEY, CDR2 SVGAGI. CDR3: CASSYGETQYF. The CDR3 region has the DNA TGTGCCAGCAGTTATGGGGAGACCCAGTACTTC.

The rearrangement joins TRBV2 to TRBJ1-1; 7 bases agree with TRBD1. The CDR3 runs to 13 residues. Trimming removed 10 bases from V and 1 base from J; junction bases left unmatched: 6. Looked up from germline, CDR1 is SNHLY and CDR2 is FYNNEI. In DNA form, the CDR3 reads TGTGCCAACCGACAGGGATGGAACACTGAAGCTTTCTTT. It encodes CANRQGWNTEAFF.

The rearrangement uses TRBV28 and TRBJ2-5, with unresolved D. V shed 8 bases and J shed 1 base, with 8 bases lying between them. This CDR3 has 12 residues. Germline CDR1 and CDR2: MDHEN and SYDVKM. This chain's CDR3 is CASYTVQETQYF. DNA of the CDR3: TGTGCCAGCTACACGGTCCAAGAGACCCAGTACTTC.

This chain joins TRBV4-3 and TRBJ2-1, with a tentative D call TRBD1 (6 bases). There are 17 residues in the CDR3. The V gene lost 0 bases and the J gene lost 7 bases, with 19 bases spanning the gap. Germline loops: CDR1 LGHNA, CDR2 YSLEER. CDR3 nucleotides: TGCGCCAGCAGCCAAGAATTTGCCCCTGCAGGGGATAATGAGCAGTTCTTC. Residues: CASSQEFAPAGDNEQFF.

The gene calls are TRBV14 and TRBJ2-3; 8 bases match TRBD2. The length of the CDR3 is 16 residues. With 4 bases clipped from V and 5 bases from J, the junction kept 11 bases outside the gene matches. Germline CDR1 is SGHDN and CDR2 is FVKESK. CDR3 coding DNA: TGTGCCAGCAGCCCGATTTTAGCGGGGCTCGGAGATACGCAGTATTTT. The encoded protein is CASSPILAGLGDTQYF.